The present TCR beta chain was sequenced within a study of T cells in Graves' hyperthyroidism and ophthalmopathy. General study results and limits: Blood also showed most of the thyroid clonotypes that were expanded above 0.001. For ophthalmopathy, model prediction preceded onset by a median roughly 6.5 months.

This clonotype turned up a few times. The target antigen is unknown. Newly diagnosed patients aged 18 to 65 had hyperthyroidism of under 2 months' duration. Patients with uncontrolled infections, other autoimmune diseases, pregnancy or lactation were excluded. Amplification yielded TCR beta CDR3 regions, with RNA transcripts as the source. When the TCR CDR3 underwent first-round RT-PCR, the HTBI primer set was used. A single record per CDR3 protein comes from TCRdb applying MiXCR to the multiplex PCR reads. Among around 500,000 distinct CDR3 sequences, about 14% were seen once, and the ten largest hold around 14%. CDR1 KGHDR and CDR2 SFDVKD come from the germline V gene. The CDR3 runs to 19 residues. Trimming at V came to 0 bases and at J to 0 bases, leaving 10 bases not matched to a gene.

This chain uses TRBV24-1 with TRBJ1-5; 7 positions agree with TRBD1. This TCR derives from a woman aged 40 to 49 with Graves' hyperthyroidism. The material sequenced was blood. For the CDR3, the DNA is TGTGCCACCAGTGATTTGGAGGGGGCGATCGTCTATAGCAATCAGCCCCAGCATTTT. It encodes CATSDLEGAIVYSNQPQHF.